The present entry profiles one T cell receptor beta chain with its context. This entry comes from a study of blood T cell repertoires in COVID-19. Study summary: Sources were T cells, B-cell-depleted T cells, or PBMCs; the material itself was cDNA or gDNA.

Study processing details: Using reference gene primer amplification, nucleated cell counts were estimated. The table came from immunoSEQ multiplex PCR; TCRdb's copy has only in-frame clones and leaves some out. V and J calls and clone size are those listed in that table; D and trimming were worked out from the DNA. The sample records 200,000 or so clones, about 78% being singletons. Sequenced sample: peripheral blood. This receptor was identified in a woman in her 70s with acute or convalescent COVID-19.

As DNA, the CDR3 is TGTGCCAGCGGATTTCAGGGGAAGGCAGATACGCAGTATTTT. The encoded protein is CASGFQGKADTQYF. The V and J genes are TRBV2 and TRBJ2-3, with D maybe TRBD1 (6 bases). Germline CDR1 and CDR2: SNHLY and FYNNEI. The CDR3 has 14 amino acids. The V end lost 8 bases, the J end lost 4 bases, and 16 bases lay between the germline ends.